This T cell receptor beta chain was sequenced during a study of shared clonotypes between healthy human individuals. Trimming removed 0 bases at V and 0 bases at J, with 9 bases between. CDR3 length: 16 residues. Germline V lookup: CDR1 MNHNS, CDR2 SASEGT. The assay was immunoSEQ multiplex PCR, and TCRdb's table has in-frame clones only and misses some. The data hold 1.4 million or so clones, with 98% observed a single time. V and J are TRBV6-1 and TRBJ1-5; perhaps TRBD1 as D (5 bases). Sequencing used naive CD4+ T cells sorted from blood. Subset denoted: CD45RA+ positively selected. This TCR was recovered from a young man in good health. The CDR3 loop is CASSEAWGGSNQPQHF. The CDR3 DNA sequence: TGTGCCAGCAGTGAAGCCTGGGGCGGTAGCAATCAGCCCCAGCATTTT.